This entry describes one T cell receptor (beta chain). This record comes from a study of human T cells and chemical hapten exposure. As the library was built, unique molecular identifiers were attached to individual cDNA molecules. TCRdb used MiXCR to reprocess the reads, holding one entry per CDR3 protein. The table includes about 500 distinct CDR3 sequences, roughly 41% detected once. Regarding treatment: therapeutic diphenylcyclopropenone sensitization with weekly scalp DPC. CDR1 is DFQATT, CDR2 SNEGSKA, per germline (reference sequence). V lost 6 bases to trimming and J lost 2 bases, with 6 bases between them. This CDR3 has 11 residues.

The J gene is TRBJ2-3, the V gene TRBV20-1, with unresolved D. Source: whole blood, taken before DPC sensitization or 2, 6, or about 24 weeks after (not recorded which). The TCR comes from an adult with alopecia areata. Some clones in this sample may be carry-over from other donors' samples. This table probably holds off-target reads from a library built for another chain. CDR3 sequence: CSALPTDTQYF. In DNA, the CDR3 is TGCAGTGCACTGCCCACAGATACGCAGTATTTT.